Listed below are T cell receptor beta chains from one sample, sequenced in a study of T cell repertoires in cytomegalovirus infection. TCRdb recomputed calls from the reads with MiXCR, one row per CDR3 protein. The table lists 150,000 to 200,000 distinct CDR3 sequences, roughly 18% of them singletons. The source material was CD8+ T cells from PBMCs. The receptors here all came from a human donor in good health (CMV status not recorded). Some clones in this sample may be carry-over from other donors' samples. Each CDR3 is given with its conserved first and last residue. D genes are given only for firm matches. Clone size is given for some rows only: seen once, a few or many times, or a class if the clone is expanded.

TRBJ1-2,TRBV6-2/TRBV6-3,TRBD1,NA,CASSRGISYGYTF,TGTGCCAGCAGCAGGGGGATATCCTATGGCTACACCTTC
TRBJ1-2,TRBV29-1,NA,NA,CSVGKGYGYTF,TGCAGCGTTGGGAAGGGCTATGGCTACACCTTC
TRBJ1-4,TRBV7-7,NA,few,CASSSRRGEKLFF,TGTGCCAGCAGCTCGCGGAGGGGTGAAAAACTGTTTTTT
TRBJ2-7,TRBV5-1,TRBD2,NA,CASSSLRGEGLDEQYF,TGCGCCAGCAGCTCCCTACGCGGGGAGGGGTTGGACGAGCAGTACTTC
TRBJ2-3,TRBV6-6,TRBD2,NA,CASSYARLAGGPNTQYF,TGTGCCAGCAGTTACGCCCGACTAGCGGGAGGGCCAAATACGCAGTATTTT
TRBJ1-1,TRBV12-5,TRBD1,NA,CASGAAGGQVITEAFF,TGTGCTAGTGGTGCTGCAGGGGGTCAGGTGATCACTGAAGCTTTCTTT
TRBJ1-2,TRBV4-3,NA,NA,CASSQDLSLVINYGYTF,TGCGCCAGCAGCCAAGATCTAAGTCTGGTAATCAACTATGGCTACACCTTC
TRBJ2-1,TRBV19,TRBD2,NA,CASSNGLAAYNEQFF,TGTGCCAGTAGCAACGGACTAGCGGCCTACAATGAGCAGTTCTTC
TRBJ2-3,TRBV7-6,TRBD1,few,CASSLGDRGQEGTQYF,TGTGCCAGCAGCTTAGGGGACAGGGGGCAGGAGGGTACGCAGTATTTT
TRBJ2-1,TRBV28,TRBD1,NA,CANEGQSWDEQFF,TGTGCCAACGAGGGACAGTCCTGGGATGAGCAGTTCTTC
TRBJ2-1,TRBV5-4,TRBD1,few,CASSGEQGARNEQFF,TGTGCCAGCAGCGGAGAACAGGGGGCGCGAAATGAGCAGTTCTTC
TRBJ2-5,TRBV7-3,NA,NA,CASSLKGGTQQETQYF,TGTGCCAGCAGCTTAAAAGGCGGAACCCAACAAGAGACCCAGTACTTC
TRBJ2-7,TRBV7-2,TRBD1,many,CASSVETGGRHEQYF,TGTGCCAGCAGCGTCGAGACAGGGGGGCGTCACGAGCAGTACTTC
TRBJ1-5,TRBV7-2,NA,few,CASSLISAIDQPQHF,TGTGCCAGCAGCTTAATTAGCGCCATTGATCAGCCCCAGCATTTT
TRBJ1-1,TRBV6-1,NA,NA,CASSEVGVSTEAFF,TGTGCCAGCAGTGAAGTGGGGGTTAGCACTGAAGCTTTCTTT
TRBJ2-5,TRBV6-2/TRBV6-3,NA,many,CASSYEVQETQYF,TGTGCCAGCAGTTACGAGGTCCAAGAGACCCAGTACTTC
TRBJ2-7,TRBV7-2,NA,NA,CASSVSGASSYEQYF,TGTGCCAGCAGCGTTAGCGGAGCCAGCTCCTACGAGCAGTACTTC
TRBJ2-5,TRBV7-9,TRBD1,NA,CASSLPSTAAGTGQETQYF,TGTGCCAGCAGCTTACCCTCCACGGCCGCCGGGACAGGGCAAGAGACCCAGTACTTC
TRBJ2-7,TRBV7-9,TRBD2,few,CASSLAGLAGQPSYEQYF,TGTGCCAGCAGCTTAGCGGGACTAGCGGGACAACCTTCCTACGAGCAGTACTTC
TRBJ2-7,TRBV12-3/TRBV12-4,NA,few,CASSFYQGSYEQYF,TGTGCCAGCAGTTTTTATCAGGGTTCCTACGAGCAGTACTTC
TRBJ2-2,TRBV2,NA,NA,CASIPITGELFF,TGTGCCAGCATTCCCATCACCGGGGAGCTGTTTTTT
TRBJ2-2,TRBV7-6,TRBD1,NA,CASSSQDRGLTGELFF,TGTGCCAGCAGCTCCCAGGACAGGGGGCTCACCGGGGAGCTGTTTTTT
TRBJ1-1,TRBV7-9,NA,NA,CASSSIGRHTEAFF,TGTGCCAGCAGCTCGATAGGGAGGCACACTGAAGCTTTCTTT
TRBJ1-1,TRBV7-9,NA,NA,CASSTDRDTNTEAFF,TGTGCCAGCAGCACCGACCGGGACACAAACACTGAAGCTTTCTTT
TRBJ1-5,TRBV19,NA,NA,CATSWQLDSNQPQHF,TGTGCCACCAGTTGGCAGTTAGATAGCAATCAGCCCCAGCATTTT
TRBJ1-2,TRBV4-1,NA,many,CASSQEAGASNYGYTF,TGCGCCAGCAGCCAAGAGGCAGGGGCTAGCAACTATGGCTACACCTTC
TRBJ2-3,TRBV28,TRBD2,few,CASIIAGETDTQYF,TGTGCCAGCATTATAGCGGGAGAGACAGATACGCAGTATTTT
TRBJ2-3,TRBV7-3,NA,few,CASSLKGFPMGDTQYF,TGTGCCAGCAGCTTAAAAGGATTCCCGATGGGAGATACGCAGTATTTT
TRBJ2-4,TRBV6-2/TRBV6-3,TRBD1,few,CASSYRTGGPKNIQYF,TGTGCCAGCAGTTACAGAACAGGGGGCCCCAAAAACATTCAGTACTTC
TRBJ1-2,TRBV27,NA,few,CASSLFFSGDGYTF,TGTGCCAGCAGTTTATTTTTTTCTGGGGATGGCTACACCTTC
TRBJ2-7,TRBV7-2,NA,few,CASSPNRAVISEQYF,TGTGCCAGCAGCCCTAACAGGGCGGTGATTTCCGAGCAGTACTTC
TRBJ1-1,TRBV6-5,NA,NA,CASIPPRRGRGTEAFF,TGTGCCAGCATTCCTCCGAGAAGGGGCCGGGGCACTGAAGCTTTCTTT
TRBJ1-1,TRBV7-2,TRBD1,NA,CASSPRTGGNTEAFF,TGTGCCAGCAGCCCCCGGACAGGGGGTAACACTGAAGCTTTCTTT
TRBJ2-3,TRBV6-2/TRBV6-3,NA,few,CASKGYTQYF,TGTGCCAGCAAGGGTTATACGCAGTATTTT
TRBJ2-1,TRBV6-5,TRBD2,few,CASSYSRDRGLAGHQYNEQFF,TGTGCCAGCAGTTACTCTCGGGACAGAGGACTAGCGGGGCATCAATACAATGAGCAGTTCTTC
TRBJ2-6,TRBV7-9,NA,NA,CASSRPRGANVLTF,TGTGCCAGCAGCCGCCCCAGGGGGGCCAACGTCCTGACTTTC
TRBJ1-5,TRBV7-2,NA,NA,CASSLDFRSQPQHF,TGTGCCAGCAGCTTAGATTTTAGAAGTCAGCCCCAGCATTTT
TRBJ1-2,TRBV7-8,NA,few,CASSSGGAYGYTF,TGTGCCAGCAGCTCGGGGGGGGCTTACGGCTACACCTTC
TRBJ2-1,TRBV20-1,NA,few,CSEASSSYNEQFF,TGCAGTGAGGCTAGCAGCTCCTACAATGAGCAGTTCTTC
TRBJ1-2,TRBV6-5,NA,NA,CASSYIGNRRGYTF,TGTGCCAGCAGTTACATAGGAAACAGGAGGGGCTACACCTTC
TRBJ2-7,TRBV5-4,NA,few,CASSLEVSSYEQYF,TGTGCCAGCAGCTTGGAGGTTTCGTCCTACGAGCAGTACTTC
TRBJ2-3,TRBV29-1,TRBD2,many,CSVKGTSGRIDTQYF,TGCAGCGTTAAGGGGACTAGCGGGAGAATTGATACGCAGTATTTT
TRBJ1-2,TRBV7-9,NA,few,CASSSTTGTEGYTF,TGTGCCAGCAGCTCAACCACAGGGACGGAGGGCTACACCTTC
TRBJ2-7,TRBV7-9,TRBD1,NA,CASGGPGQGAYEQYF,TGTGCCAGCGGGGGACCGGGACAGGGGGCCTACGAGCAGTACTTC
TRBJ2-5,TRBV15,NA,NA,CATSREGGDQETQYF,TGTGCCACCAGCAGAGAGGGTGGGGACCAAGAGACCCAGTACTTC
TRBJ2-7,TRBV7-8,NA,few,CASSPIGYEQYF,TGTGCCAGCAGCCCCATCGGGTACGAGCAGTACTTC
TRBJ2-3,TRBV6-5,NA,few,CASSGADTQYF,TGTGCCAGCAGTGGTGCAGATACGCAGTATTTT
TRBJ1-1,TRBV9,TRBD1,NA,CASSQSGTGIAEAFF,TGTGCCAGCAGTCAATCCGGGACAGGGATCGCTGAAGCTTTCTTT